These T cell receptor beta chains were read from a single sample in a study of blood T cell repertoires in COVID-19. The protocol was immunoSEQ multiplex PCR, while the TCRdb copy is restricted to in-frame clones and leaves out a portion. The sample includes roughly 200,000 clones, 80% of them seen just once. Sequenced input: peripheral blood. The origin of the receptors is a man in his 60s with acute or convalescent COVID-19. Each CDR3 is given with its conserved first and last residue. Each record gives: D gene, J gene, V gene, clone size, CDR3 protein, CDR3 DNA. D genes are given only for firm matches. Only some rows state a clone size, as once, few, many or a class for expanded clones.

D: .; J: TRBJ2-1; V: TRBV11-2; size: .; CDR3: CASASGWNEQFF; DNA: TGTGCCAGCGCCAGTGGTTGGAATGAGCAGTTCTTC
D: TRBD2; J: TRBJ2-7; V: TRBV6-1; size: .; CDR3: CASAEGLPREEQYF; DNA: TGTGCCAGTGCCGAGGGACTACCCCGGGAGGAGCAGTACTTC
D: .; J: TRBJ2-1; V: TRBV9; size: .; CDR3: CASSPRSGEAEQFF; DNA: TGTGCCAGCAGCCCAAGGTCGGGAGAGGCTGAGCAGTTCTTC
D: TRBD1; J: TRBJ1-6; V: TRBV4-1; size: .; CDR3: CASSQDGQGDSPLHF; DNA: TGCGCCAGCAGCCAAGACGGGCAGGGGGATTCACCCCTCCACTTT
D: TRBD1; J: TRBJ1-2; V: TRBV5-1; size: .; CDR3: CASMADRGQFGYGYTF; DNA: TGCGCCAGCATGGCGGACAGGGGGCAATTCGGGTATGGCTACACCTTC
D: TRBD2; J: TRBJ2-1; V: TRBV5-1; size: few; CDR3: CASSLVPRTSGNNEQFF; DNA: TGCGCCAGCAGCTTGGTGCCCCGGACTAGCGGTAACAATGAGCAGTTCTTC
D: TRBD1; J: TRBJ1-5; V: TRBV2; size: .; CDR3: CASSPGQGPSNQPQHF; DNA: TGTGCCAGCAGTCCCGGACAGGGCCCGAGCAATCAGCCCCAGCATTTT
D: TRBD2; J: TRBJ2-7; V: TRBV7-8; size: .; CDR3: CASSLVGASGTAYEQYF; DNA: TGTGCCAGCAGCTTAGTGGGGGCTAGCGGGACCGCCTACGAGCAGTACTTC
D: TRBD1; J: TRBJ1-5; V: TRBV7-2; size: .; CDR3: CASSLAGDSPQHF; DNA: TGTGCCAGCAGCTTAGCGGGGGACAGTCCCCAGCATTTT
D: TRBD2; J: TRBJ2-1; V: TRBV3-1/TRBV3-2; size: .; CDR3: CASSPLAGVSYNEQFF; DNA: TGTGCCAGCAGCCCACTAGCGGGAGTTTCCTACAATGAGCAGTTCTTC
D: .; J: TRBJ2-1; V: TRBV15; size: .; CDR3: CATSKGRGKVNEQFF; DNA: TGTGCCACCAGCAAGGGGCGGGGAAAGGTAAATGAGCAGTTCTTC
D: .; J: TRBJ2-6; V: TRBV6-5; size: .; CDR3: CASSYGLPGANVLTF; DNA: TGTGCCAGCAGTTACGGGCTTCCTGGGGCCAACGTCCTGACTTTC
D: .; J: TRBJ1-1; V: TRBV7-9; size: few; CDR3: CASSRGGQGDGTEAFF; DNA: TGTGCCAGCAGCCGGGGAGGGCAAGGGGACGGAACTGAAGCTTTCTTT
D: TRBD2; J: TRBJ2-3; V: TRBV7-9; size: few; CDR3: CASSLASGRKNTQYF; DNA: TGTGCCAGCAGCTTGGCTAGCGGGAGGAAAAATACGCAGTATTTT
D: .; J: TRBJ1-4; V: TRBV7-9; size: .; CDR3: CASSSTGVNSEKLFF; DNA: TGTGCCAGCAGCTCGACGGGGGTAAATTCAGAAAAACTGTTTTTT
D: TRBD1; J: TRBJ1-5; V: TRBV18; size: .; CDR3: CASSYGQASNQPQHF; DNA: TGTGCCAGCTCATACGGACAGGCCTCCAATCAGCCCCAGCATTTT
D: .; J: TRBJ1-1; V: TRBV4-3; size: once; CDR3: CASSHDRNTEAFF; DNA: TGCGCCAGCAGCCACGACAGGAACACTGAAGCTTTCTTT
D: .; J: TRBJ2-7; V: TRBV10-2; size: .; CDR3: CASSESPEEIYEQYF; DNA: TGCGCCAGCAGTGAGTCTCCGGAGGAGATCTACGAGCAGTACTTC
D: .; J: TRBJ2-1; V: TRBV5-1; size: .; CDR3: CASGLLGGYEQFF; DNA: TGCGCCAGCGGCCTCCTCGGAGGGTATGAGCAGTTCTTC
D: .; J: TRBJ1-2; V: TRBV18; size: .; CDR3: CASSQLQRRTNYGYTF; DNA: TGTGCCAGCTCCCAATTACAGAGAAGGACTAACTATGGCTACACCTTC
D: TRBD1; J: TRBJ1-3; V: TRBV6-5; size: .; CDR3: CASSYAGTGLGNTIYF; DNA: TGTGCCAGCAGTTACGCCGGGACAGGGCTTGGAAACACCATATATTTT
D: TRBD1; J: TRBJ1-2; V: TRBV4-1; size: few; CDR3: CASSQGGDSTYGYTF; DNA: TGCGCCAGCAGCCAAGGGGGGGACAGTACCTATGGCTACACCTTC
D: .; J: TRBJ2-1; V: TRBV19; size: .; CDR3: CASSIIRDKSADEQFF; DNA: TGTGCCAGTAGTATTATTAGGGACAAATCTGCGGATGAGCAGTTCTTC
D: TRBD1; J: TRBJ1-5; V: TRBV27; size: .; CDR3: CASSPRTGAQPQHF; DNA: TGTGCCAGCAGTCCACGGACAGGGGCCCAGCCCCAGCATTTT
D: TRBD2; J: TRBJ2-1; V: TRBV10-3; size: .; CDR3: CATGGGQRYEQFF; DNA: TGTGCCACCGGCGGGGGGCAACGATATGAGCAGTTCTTC
D: .; J: TRBJ1-2; V: TRBV6-2/TRBV6-3; size: .; CDR3: CASSITSTWGGGYGYTF; DNA: TGTGCCAGCAGCATAACGTCCACCTGGGGGGGCGGCTATGGCTACACCTTC
D: .; J: TRBJ1-5; V: TRBV12-3/TRBV12-4; size: .; CDR3: CASSPDRNQPQHF; DNA: TGTGCCAGCAGTCCCGACAGGAATCAGCCCCAGCATTTT
D: .; J: TRBJ1-2; V: TRBV3-1/TRBV3-2; size: .; CDR3: CASKDLGYTF; DNA: TGTGCCAGCAAGGACTTGGGCTACACCTTC
D: .; J: TRBJ2-7; V: TRBV6-5; size: .; CDR3: CASSYQQGDHEQYF; DNA: TGTGCCAGCAGTTACCAACAGGGAGACCACGAGCAGTACTTC
D: .; J: TRBJ1-4; V: TRBV20-1; size: .; CDR3: CSASQDTEKLFF; DNA: TGCAGTGCTAGTCAGGATACGGAAAAACTGTTTTTT
D: TRBD2; J: TRBJ2-1; V: TRBV10-3; size: .; CDR3: CAISEAGGYYEQFF; DNA: TGTGCCATCAGTGAGGCGGGGGGCTACTATGAGCAGTTCTTC
D: TRBD1; J: TRBJ1-6; V: TRBV19; size: .; CDR3: CASNGGGRGSPLHF; DNA: TGTGCCAGTAATGGAGGGGGCCGGGGGTCACCCCTCCACTTT
D: TRBD1; J: TRBJ1-5; V: TRBV18; size: once; CDR3: CASSEQGGSNQPQHF; DNA: TGTGCCAGCTCAGAACAGGGGGGAAGCAATCAGCCCCAGCATTTT